This TCR beta chain was recovered during a study of regulatory T cells in long-lasting Graves disease. The time point was: persistent/refractory GD, antithyroid drugs over 5 years with positive TRAb. The authors made the TCR library using RNA they extracted from PBMCs. In this sample, this clonotype turned up a few times. Combining iRepertoire HTBI primers with Arm-PCR of CDR3 regions, the authors built TCR beta libraries. From the multiplex PCR reads, TCRdb called clonotypes with MiXCR, one entry per CDR3 protein. The table lists hundreds of thousands of distinct CDR3 sequences, under 25% of them singletons. This CDR3 has 14 amino acids. The germline CDR1 and CDR2 sequences are SGHRS and YFSETQ. The junction had 3 bases not matched to a gene; V was cut back by 1 base and J by 2 bases.

The gene calls are TRBV5-1 and TRBJ2-7; 7 nucleotides match TRBD1. This TCR was recovered from a female donor with Graves disease. The source was peripheral blood mononuclear cells (PBMCs), collected when the disease was refractory, from a patient treated with antithyroid drugs. The CDR3 region has the DNA TGCGCCAGCAGCTTGACGGGACAGACCTACGAGCAGTACTTC. This encodes CASSLTGQTYEQYF.